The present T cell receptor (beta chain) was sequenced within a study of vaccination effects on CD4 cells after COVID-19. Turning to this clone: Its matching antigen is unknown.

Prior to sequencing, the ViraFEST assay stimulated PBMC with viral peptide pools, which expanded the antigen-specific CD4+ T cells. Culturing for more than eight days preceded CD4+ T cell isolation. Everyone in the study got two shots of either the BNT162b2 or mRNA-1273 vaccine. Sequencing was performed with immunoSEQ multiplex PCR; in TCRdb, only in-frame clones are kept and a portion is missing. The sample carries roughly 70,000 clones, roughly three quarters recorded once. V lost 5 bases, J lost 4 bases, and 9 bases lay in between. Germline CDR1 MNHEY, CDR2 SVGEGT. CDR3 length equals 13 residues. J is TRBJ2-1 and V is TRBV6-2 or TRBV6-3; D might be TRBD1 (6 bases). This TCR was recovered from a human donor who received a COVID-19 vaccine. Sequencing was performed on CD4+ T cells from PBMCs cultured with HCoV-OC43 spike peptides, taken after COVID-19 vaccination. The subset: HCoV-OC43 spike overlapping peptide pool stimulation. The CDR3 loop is CASSGGQYNEQFF. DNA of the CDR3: TGTGCCAGCAGTGGAGGACAGTACAATGAGCAGTTCTTC.